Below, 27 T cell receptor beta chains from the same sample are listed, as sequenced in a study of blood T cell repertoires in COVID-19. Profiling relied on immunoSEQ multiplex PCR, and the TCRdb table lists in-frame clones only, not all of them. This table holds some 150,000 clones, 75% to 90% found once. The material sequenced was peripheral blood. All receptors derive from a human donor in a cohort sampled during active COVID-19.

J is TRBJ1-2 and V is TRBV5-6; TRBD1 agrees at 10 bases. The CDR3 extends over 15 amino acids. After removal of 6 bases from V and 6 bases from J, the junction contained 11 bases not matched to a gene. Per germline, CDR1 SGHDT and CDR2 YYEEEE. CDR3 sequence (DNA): TGTGCCAGCATCAAGACAGGGGGCTACACCAATGGCTACACCTTC. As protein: CASIKTGGYTNGYTF.

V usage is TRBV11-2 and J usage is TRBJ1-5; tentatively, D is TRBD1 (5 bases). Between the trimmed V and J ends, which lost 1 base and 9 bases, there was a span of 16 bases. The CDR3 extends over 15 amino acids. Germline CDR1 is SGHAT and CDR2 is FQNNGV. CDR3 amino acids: CASSLGTGPKRPQHF. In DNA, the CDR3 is TGTGCCAGCAGCTTAGGAACAGGACCGAAACGGCCCCAGCATTTT.

Here the CDR3 DNA reads TGTGCCAGCAGCCATGCTTCCTCGGGTGAGCAGTTCTTC. Amino acid sequence: CASSHASSGEQFF. The chain is built from TRBV3-1 (or the pseudogene TRBV3-2) and TRBJ2-1; D unclear. Germline V gene data show CDR1 as LGHDT and CDR2 as YNNKEL (reference sequence). Trimming took off 3 bases at V and 9 bases at J, with 12 bases between the two ends. The CDR3 sequence is 13 residues long.

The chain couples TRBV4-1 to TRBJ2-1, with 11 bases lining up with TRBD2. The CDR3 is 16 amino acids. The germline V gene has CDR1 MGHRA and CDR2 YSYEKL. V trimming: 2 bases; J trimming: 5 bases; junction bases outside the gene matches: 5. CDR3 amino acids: CASSQHPGLADNEQFF. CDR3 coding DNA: TGCGCCAGCAGCCAACATCCGGGACTAGCGGACAATGAGCAGTTCTTC.

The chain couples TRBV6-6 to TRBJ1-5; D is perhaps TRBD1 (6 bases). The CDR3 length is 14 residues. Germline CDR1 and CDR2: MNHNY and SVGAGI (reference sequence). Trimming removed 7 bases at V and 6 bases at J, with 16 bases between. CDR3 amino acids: CASNTQGPTQPQHF. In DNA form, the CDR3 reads TGTGCCAGCAATACACAGGGACCCACTCAGCCCCAGCATTTT.

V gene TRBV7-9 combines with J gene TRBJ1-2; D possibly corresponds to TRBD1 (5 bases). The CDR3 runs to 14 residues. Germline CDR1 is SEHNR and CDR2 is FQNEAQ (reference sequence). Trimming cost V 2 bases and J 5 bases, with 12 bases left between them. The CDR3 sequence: CASSLLGGVYGYTF. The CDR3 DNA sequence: TGTGCCAGCAGCTTACTCGGGGGGGTTTATGGCTACACCTTC. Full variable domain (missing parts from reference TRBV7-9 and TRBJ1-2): DTGVSQNPRHKITKRGQNVTFRCDPISEHNRLYWYRQTLGQGPEFLTYFQNEAQLEKSRLLSDRFSAERPKGSFSTLEIQRTEQGDSAMYLCASSLLGGVYGYTFGSGTRLTVV.

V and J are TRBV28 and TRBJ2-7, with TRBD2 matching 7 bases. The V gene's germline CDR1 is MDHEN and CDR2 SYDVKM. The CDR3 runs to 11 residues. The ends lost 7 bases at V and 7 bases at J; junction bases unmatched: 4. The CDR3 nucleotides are TGTGCCAGCATGGTGCGGGGGGAGCAGTACTTC. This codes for CASMVRGEQYF.

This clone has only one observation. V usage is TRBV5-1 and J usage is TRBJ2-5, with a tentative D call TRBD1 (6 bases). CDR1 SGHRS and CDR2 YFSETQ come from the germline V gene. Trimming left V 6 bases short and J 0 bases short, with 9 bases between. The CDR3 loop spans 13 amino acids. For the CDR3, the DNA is TGCGCCAGCATCCACAGGGACCAAGAGACCCAGTACTTC. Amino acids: CASIHRDQETQYF.

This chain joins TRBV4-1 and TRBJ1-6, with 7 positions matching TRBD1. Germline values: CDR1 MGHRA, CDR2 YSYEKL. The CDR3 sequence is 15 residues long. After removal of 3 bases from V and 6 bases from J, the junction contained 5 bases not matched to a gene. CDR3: CASSQGTVSNSPLHF. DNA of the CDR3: TGCGCCAGCAGCCAGGGGACAGTTTCTAATTCACCCCTCCACTTT.

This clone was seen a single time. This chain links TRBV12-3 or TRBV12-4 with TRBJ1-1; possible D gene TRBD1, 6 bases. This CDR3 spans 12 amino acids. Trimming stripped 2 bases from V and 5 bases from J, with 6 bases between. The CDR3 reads CASSLRGTEAFF. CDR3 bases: TGTGCCAGCAGTTTAAGGGGGACTGAAGCTTTCTTT.

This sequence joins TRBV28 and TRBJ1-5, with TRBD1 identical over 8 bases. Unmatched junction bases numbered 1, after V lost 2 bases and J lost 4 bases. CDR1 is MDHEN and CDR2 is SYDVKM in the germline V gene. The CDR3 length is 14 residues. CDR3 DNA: TGTGCCAGCAGTTTAGGACAGGGAAATCAGCCCCAGCATTTT. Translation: CASSLGQGNQPQHF.

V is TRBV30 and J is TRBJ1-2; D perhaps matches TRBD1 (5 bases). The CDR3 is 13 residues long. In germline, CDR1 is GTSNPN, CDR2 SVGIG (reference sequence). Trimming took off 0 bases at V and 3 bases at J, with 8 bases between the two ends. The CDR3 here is CAWSVGRDYGYTF. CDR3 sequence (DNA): TGTGCCTGGAGTGTGGGGCGTGACTATGGCTACACCTTC.

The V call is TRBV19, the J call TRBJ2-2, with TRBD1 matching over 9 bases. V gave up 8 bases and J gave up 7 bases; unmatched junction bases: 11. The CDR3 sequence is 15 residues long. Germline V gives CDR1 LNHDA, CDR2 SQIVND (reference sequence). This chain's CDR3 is CASGDRVQESGELFF. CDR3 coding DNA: TGTGCCAGTGGGGACAGGGTGCAGGAGAGCGGGGAGCTGTTTTTT.

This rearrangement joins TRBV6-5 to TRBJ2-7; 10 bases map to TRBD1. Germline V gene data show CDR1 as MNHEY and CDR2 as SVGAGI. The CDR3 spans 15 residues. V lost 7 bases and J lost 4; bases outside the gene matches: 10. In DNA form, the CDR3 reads TGTGCCAGCAATCCCCGAGGGACAGGGGCATACGAGCAGTACTTC. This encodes CASNPRGTGAYEQYF.

CDR3 residues: CASSPGGNEQFF. The DNA for the CDR3 is TGTGCCAGCAGTCCAGGGGGGAATGAGCAGTTCTTC. The chain couples TRBV5-4 to TRBJ2-1, with D possibly being TRBD1 (7 bases). Deletions cut 5 bases from V and 7 bases from J, with 10 bases between. The length of the CDR3 is 12 residues. Germline CDR1 SGHNT, CDR2 YYREEE (reference sequence).

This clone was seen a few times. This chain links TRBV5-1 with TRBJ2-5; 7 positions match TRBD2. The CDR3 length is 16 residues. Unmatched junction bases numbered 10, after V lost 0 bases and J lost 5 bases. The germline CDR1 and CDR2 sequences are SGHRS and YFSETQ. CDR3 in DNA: TGCGCCAGCAGCTTGGGCCACGGCGGGAGTTGGGAGACCCAGTACTTC. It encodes CASSLGHGGSWETQYF.

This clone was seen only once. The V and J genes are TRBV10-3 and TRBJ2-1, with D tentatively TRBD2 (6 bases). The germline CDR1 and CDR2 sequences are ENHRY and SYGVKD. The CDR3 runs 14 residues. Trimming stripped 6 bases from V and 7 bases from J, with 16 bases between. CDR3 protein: CAIRDSVGGNEQFF. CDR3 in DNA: TGTGCCATCAGGGACTCCGTCGGGGGTAATGAGCAGTTCTTC.

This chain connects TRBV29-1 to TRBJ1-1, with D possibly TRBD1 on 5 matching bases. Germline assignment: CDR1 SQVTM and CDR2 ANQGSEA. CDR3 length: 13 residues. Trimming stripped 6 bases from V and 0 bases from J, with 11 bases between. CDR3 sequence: CSVYGQLNTEAFF. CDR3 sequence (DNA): TGCAGCGTGTACGGACAATTGAACACTGAAGCTTTCTTT.

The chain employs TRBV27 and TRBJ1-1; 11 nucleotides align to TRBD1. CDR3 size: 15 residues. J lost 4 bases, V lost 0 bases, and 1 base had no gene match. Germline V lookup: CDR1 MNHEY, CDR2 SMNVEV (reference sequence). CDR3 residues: CASSLSGTGGTEAFF. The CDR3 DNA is TGTGCCAGCAGTTTATCGGGGACAGGGGGCACTGAAGCTTTCTTT.

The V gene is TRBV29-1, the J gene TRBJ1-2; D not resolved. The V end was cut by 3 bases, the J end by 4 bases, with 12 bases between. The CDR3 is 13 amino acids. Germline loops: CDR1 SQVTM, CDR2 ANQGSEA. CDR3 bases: TGCAGCGTTGACGAGGCCATACCCTATGGCTACACCTTC. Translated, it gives CSVDEAIPYGYTF.

CDR3: CASSLTGHTEAFF. In nucleotides, the CDR3 is TGTGCCAGCAGTTTAACAGGGCACACTGAAGCTTTCTTT. The J gene is TRBJ1-1, the V gene TRBV28, with D maybe TRBD1 (6 bases). The CDR3 covers 13 residues. V was pared by 2 bases and J by 3 bases, with 7 bases between. In germline, CDR1 is MDHEN, CDR2 SYDVKM.

The CDR3 sequence: CATPGGEETQYF. CDR3 bases: TGTGCCACCCCAGGGGGCGAAGAGACCCAGTACTTC. This chain joins TRBV2 and TRBJ2-5; TRBD1 aligns across 8 bases. The germline V gene has CDR1 SNHLY and CDR2 FYNNEI. V dropped 10 bases and J dropped 3; count of bases not matched to a gene: 4. The CDR3 contains 12 residues.

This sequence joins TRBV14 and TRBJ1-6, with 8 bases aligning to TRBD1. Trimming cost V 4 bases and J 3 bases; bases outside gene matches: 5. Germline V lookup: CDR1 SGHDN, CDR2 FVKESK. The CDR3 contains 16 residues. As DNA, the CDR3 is TGTGCCAGCAGCCTGACCGGGACAGGCTATAATTCACCCCTCCACTTT. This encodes CASSLTGTGYNSPLHF.

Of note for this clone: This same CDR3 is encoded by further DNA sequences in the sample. Here the CDR3 reads CASSPGGTDTQYF. In nucleotides, the CDR3 is TGTGCCAGCAGCCCAGGGGGCACAGATACGCAGTATTTT. J is TRBJ2-3 and V is TRBV3-1 (or the pseudogene TRBV3-2); TRBD1 is a possible D gene (6 bases). The length of the CDR3 is 13 residues. V was cut by 4 bases and J by 1 base, with 6 bases left in between. Germline V lookup: CDR1 LGHDT, CDR2 YNNKEL (reference sequence).

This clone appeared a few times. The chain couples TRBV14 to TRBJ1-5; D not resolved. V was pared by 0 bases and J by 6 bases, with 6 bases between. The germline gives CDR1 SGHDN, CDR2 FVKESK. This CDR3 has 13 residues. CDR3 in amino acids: CASSQDGIQPQHF. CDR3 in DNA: TGTGCCAGCAGCCAAGACGGGATTCAGCCCCAGCATTTT.

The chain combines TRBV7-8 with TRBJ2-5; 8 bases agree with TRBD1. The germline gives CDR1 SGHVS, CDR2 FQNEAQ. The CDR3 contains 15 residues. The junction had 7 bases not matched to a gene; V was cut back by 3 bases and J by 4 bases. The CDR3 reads CASSLRQGYAETQYF. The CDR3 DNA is TGTGCCAGCAGCTTGAGACAGGGGTACGCAGAGACCCAGTACTTC.

CDR3 amino acids: CASSRQGPGNTIYF. DNA for the CDR3: TGTGCCAGCAGCAGACAGGGGCCAGGAAACACCATATATTTT. The chain uses TRBV11-3 and TRBJ1-3; the match to TRBD1 covers 8 bases. The V segment lost 5 bases and the J segment 4 bases; nucleotides outside the gene matches: 4. The CDR3 sequence is 14 residues long. Per the germline V gene, CDR1 is SGHNT and CDR2 is YENEEA.